This T cell receptor (beta chain) comes out of a study of graft-versus-host responses after intestinal transplantation. Worth noting for this clone: Its antigen is currently unknown.

Germline V CDR1 and CDR2: GTSNPN, SVGIG (reference sequence). Trimming stripped 0 bases from V and 0 bases from J, with 5 bases between. This CDR3 contains 13 residues. Data came from immunoSEQ multiplex PCR; TCRdb stores just in-frame clones and leaves some out. The sample has approximately 130,000 clones, more than 80% seen once. The sequenced sample was unstimulated CD4+ T cells sorted from spleen or lymph node cells, obtained before intestinal transplant. This sequence was found in a human donor who received an intestinal transplant. The chain has TRBV30 and TRBJ1-2; D is unclear. The CDR3 DNA follows: TGTGCCTGGAGTGTATCCTCTAACTATGGCTACACCTTC. This gives the protein CAWSVSSNYGYTF. Variable domain in full (rest from reference TRBV30 and TRBJ1-2): SQTIHQWPATLVQPVGSPLSLECTVEGTSNPNLYWYRQAAGRGLQLLFYSVGIGQISSEVPQNLSASRPQDRQFILSSKKLLLSDSGFYLCAWSVSSNYGYTFGSGTRLTVV.